This T cell receptor beta chain emerged from a study of blood T cell repertoires in COVID-19. J was trimmed by 2 bases and V by 6 bases; bases with no gene match: 6. The CDR3 length is 16 residues. Germline CDR1 is MNHEY and CDR2 is SMNVEV (reference sequence). Original data processing: Reference gene primer amplification in the assay estimated nucleated cell counts. TCRdb's copy holds only in-frame clones and misses some; the assay was immunoSEQ multiplex PCR. From that table come the V and J calls and clone size; the DNA was used to work out D and trimming. The sample records 150,000 to 200,000 clones, over 75% being singletons.

The chain links TRBV27 to TRBJ2-3; 12 bases align to TRBD2. What was sequenced was peripheral blood. The sequence came from a man in his 60s with active or convalescent COVID-19. The CDR3 DNA reads as TGTGCCAGCAGAAGAGGACTAGCGGGATTCACAGATACGCAGTATTTT. Protein sequence: CASRRGLAGFTDTQYF.